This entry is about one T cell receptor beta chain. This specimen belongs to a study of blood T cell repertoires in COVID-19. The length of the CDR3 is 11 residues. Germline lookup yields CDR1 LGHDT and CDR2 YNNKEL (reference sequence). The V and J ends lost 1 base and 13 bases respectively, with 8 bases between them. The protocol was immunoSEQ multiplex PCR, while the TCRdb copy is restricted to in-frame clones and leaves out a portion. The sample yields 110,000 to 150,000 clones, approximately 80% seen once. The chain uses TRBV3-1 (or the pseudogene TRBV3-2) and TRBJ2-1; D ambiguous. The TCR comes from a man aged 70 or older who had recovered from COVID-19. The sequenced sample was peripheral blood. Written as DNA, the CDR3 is TGTGCCAGCAGCCAAGGACTGGCCCAGTTCTTC. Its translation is CASSQGLAQFF.